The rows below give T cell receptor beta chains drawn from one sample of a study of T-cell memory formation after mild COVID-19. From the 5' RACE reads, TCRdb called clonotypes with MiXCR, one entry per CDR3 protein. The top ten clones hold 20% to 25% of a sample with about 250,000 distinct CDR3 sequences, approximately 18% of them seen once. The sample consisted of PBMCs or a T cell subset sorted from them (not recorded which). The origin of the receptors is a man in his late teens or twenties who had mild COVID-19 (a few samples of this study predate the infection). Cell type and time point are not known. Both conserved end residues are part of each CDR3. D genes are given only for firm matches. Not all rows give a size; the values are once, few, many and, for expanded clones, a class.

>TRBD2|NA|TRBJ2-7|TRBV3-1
TGTGCCAGCAGCCGCGATCCGGGACTAGCAGCGTACGAGCAGTACTTC
CASSRDPGLAAYEQYF
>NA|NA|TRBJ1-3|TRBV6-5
TGTGCCAGCAGATACAGCGACCGCTCTGGAAACACCATATATTTT
CASRYSDRSGNTIYF
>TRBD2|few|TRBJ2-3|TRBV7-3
TGTGCCAGCAGCACCACTAGCGGGGGGACCACAGATACGCAGTATTTT
CASSTTSGGTTDTQYF
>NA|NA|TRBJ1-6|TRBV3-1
TGTGCCAGCAGCCATGCTGTCTTGGGGGGGCTGGATTCACCCCTCCACTTT
CASSHAVLGGLDSPLHF
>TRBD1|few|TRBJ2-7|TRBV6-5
TGTGCCAGCAGTTACTCCCGGACAGGCCCTTACGAGCAGTACTTC
CASSYSRTGPYEQYF
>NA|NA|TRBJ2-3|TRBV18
TGTGCCAGCTCACCAGGGGCGGGTCCAGATACGCAGTATTTT
CASSPGAGPDTQYF
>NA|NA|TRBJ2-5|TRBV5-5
TGTGCCAGCACCTCCCTAGCGTCGGCCGAGACCCAGTACTTC
CASTSLASAETQYF
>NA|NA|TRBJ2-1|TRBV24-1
TGTGCCACCAGTGGTGGGGGGGGCGTTGGCTACAATGAGCAGTTCTTC
CATSGGGGVGYNEQFF
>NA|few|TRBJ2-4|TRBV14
TGTGCCAGCAGCCCCCCCGGGGCCAAAAACATTCAGTACTTC
CASSPPGAKNIQYF
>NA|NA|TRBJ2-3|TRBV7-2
TGTGCCAGCAGCTTACGGCCCACAGATACGCAGTATTTT
CASSLRPTDTQYF
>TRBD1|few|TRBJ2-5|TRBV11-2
TGTGCCAGCAGCTTAGAGGACAGGGTGTGGGAGACCCAGTACTTC
CASSLEDRVWETQYF
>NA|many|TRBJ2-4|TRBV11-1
TGTGCCAGCAGCGGGCTCTCCAAAAACATTCAGTACTTC
CASSGLSKNIQYF
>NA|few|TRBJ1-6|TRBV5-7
TGTGCCAGCAGCCTCGACAGGAATAATTCACCCCTCCACTTT
CASSLDRNNSPLHF
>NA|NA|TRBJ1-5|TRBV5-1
TGCGCCAGCAGCTTGGGGGGGGGTCAGCCCCAGCATTTT
CASSLGGGQPQHF
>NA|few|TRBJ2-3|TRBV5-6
TGTGCCAGCAGGGGGAGACAGACTAGGGTTGCGGATACGCAGTATTTT
CASRGRQTRVADTQYF
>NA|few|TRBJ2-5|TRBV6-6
TGTGCCAGCAACTCCCAGGGTGGGGACGAGACCCAGTACTTC
CASNSQGGDETQYF
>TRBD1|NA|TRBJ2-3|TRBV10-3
TGTGCCATCAGTATAGACAGGGGCACAGATACGCAGTATTTT
CAISIDRGTDTQYF
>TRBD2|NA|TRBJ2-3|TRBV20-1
TGCAGTCCGCTAGGAGCTAGCGGCGCAGATACGCAGTATTTT
CSPLGASGADTQYF
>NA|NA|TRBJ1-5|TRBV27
TGTGCCAGCAGTCCCAGGGTAGGTGGCAATCAGCCCCAGCATTTT
CASSPRVGGNQPQHF
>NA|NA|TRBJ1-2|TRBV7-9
TGTGCCAGCATCAAAGCCGGGGGGCTGGAAAACTATGGCTACACCTTC
CASIKAGGLENYGYTF
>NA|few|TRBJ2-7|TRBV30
TGTGCCTGGGCTCCGGGCGAGTCCTACGAGCAGTACTTC
CAWAPGESYEQYF
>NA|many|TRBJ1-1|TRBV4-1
TGCGCCAGCAGCCAAGTAAGAAACACTGAAGCTTTCTTT
CASSQVRNTEAFF
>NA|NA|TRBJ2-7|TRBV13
TGTGCCAGCAGCTTAGGCGGTGGAGGGGGTTACGAGCAGTACTTC
CASSLGGGGGYEQYF
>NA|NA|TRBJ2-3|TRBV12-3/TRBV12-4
TGTGCCAGCAGTCCCTCCAACTTAGCGTCGGGTACGCAGTATTTT
CASSPSNLASGTQYF
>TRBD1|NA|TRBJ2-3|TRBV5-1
TGCGCCAGCAGCCCGAAGACAGGGCTCACAGATACGCAGTATTTT
CASSPKTGLTDTQYF
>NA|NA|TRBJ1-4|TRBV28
TGTGCCAGCAGGGATAGTGGGAGTGAAAAACTGTTTTTT
CASRDSGSEKLFF
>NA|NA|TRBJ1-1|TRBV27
TGTGCCAGCGGGGAGGGGATGAACACTGAAGCTTTCTTT
CASGEGMNTEAFF